This section outlines one T cell receptor (beta chain) sequence together with its context. In the original processing: Counts of nucleated cells, estimated from reference gene primer amplification, were obtained. TCRdb keeps only in-frame clones here, not all; method: immunoSEQ multiplex PCR. V and J calls and clone size are as listed in that table; D and trimming were resolved from the DNA. The sample contains about 260,000 clones, approximately 87% of which appear only once. Trimming shortened V by 6 bases and J by 1 base, and 13 bases separated the two germline ends. The CDR3 spans 14 residues. CDR1 SGHRS and CDR2 YFSETQ come from the germline V gene. This entry belongs to a study of blood T cell repertoires in COVID-19.

The rearrangement uses TRBV5-1 and TRBJ1-1, with D possibly TRBD1 on 5 matching bases. The receptor was derived from a middle-aged woman who had recovered from COVID-19. The sequenced material came from peripheral blood. The CDR3 region has the DNA TGCGCCAGCACAACAGGACCATCGAACACTGAAGCTTTCTTT. Translating gives CASTTGPSNTEAFF.